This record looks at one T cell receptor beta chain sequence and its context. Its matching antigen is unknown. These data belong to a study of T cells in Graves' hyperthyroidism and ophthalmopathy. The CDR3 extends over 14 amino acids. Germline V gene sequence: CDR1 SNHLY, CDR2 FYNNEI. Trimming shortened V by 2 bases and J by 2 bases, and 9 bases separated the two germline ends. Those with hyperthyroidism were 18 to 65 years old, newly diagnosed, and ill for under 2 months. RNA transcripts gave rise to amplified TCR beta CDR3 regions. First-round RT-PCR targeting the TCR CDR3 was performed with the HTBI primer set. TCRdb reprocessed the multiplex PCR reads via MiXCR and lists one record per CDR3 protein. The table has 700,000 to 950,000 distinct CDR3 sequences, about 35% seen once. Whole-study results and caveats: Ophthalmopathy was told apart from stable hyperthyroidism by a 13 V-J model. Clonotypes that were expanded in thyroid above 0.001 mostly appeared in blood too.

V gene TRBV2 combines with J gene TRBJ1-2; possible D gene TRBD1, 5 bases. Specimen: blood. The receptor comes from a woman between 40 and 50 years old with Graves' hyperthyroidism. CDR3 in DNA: TGTGCCAGCAGTGAAATGGGACGGAACTATGGCTACACCTTC. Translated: CASSEMGRNYGYTF. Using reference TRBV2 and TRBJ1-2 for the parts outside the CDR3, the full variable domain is EPEVTQTPSHQVTQMGQEVILRCVPISNHLYFYWYRQILGQKVEFLVSFYNNEISEKSEIFDDQFSVERPDGSNFTLKIRSTKLEDSAMYFCASSEMGRNYGYTFGSGTRLTVV.